This TCR beta chain is from a study of low-dose radiotherapy and immunotherapy resistance in tumors. J was trimmed by 5 bases and V by 1 base; bases with no gene match: 4. The germline V gene encodes CDR1 MDHEN and CDR2 SYDVKM. The CDR3 runs 15 residues. The time point denotes: before trial treatment. All of the donors were given nivolumab, ipilimumab, aspirin, low-dose cyclophosphamide and low-dose radiotherapy as part of RACIN, a single-arm trial. Enrollment required an advanced solid tumor negative for tumor-infiltrating lymphocytes. Covering alpha and beta chains, TRAV- and TRBV-specific primers were used for the first-strand cDNA. A constant-region primer paired with the V-primer adapter amplified TCRs over about 19 PCR cycles. TCRdb re-analysed the reads in MiXCR, keeping a single row per CDR3 protein. This table holds 60,000 or so distinct CDR3 sequences, approximately 25% found once.

The sequence was obtained from a male donor with rectosigmoid adenocarcinoma. V usage is TRBV28 and J usage is TRBJ2-2, with 7 positions matching TRBD1. Here the sequenced sample was PBMCs, taken before treatment. The CDR3 loop is CASSLSNRGTGELFF. As DNA, the CDR3 is TGTGCCAGCAGTTTATCGAACAGGGGAACCGGGGAGCTGTTTTTT.